These T cell receptor beta chains were read from a single sample in a study of beta chain features in type 1 diabetes. Assay used: immunoSEQ multiplex PCR; TCRdb lists only in-frame clones, some missing. The table has 600,000 to 700,000 clones, around 12% seen once. The sample was naive CD4+ T cells from blood. The receptors come from a man between 25 and 39 years old with type 1 diabetes. CDR3s include the opening cysteine and the closing phenylalanine or tryptophan. The order of the fields is clone size, D gene, J gene, V gene, CDR3 DNA, CDR3 protein. D genes are given only for firm matches. Clone size is shown for a subset of rows, as once, few, many or a class of expanded clone.

NA	NA	TRBJ2-6	TRBV7-2	TGTGCCAGCAGCTTAGTGACGGCCTCTGGGGCCAACGTCCTGACTTTC	CASSLVTASGANVLTF
NA	NA	TRBJ1-2	TRBV5-1	TGCGCCAGCAGACCCCCCCGGGGTGGCGACGATGGCTACACCTTC	CASRPPRGGDDGYTF
NA	NA	TRBJ1-5	TRBV13	TGTGCCAGCAGCTTAGGGGCGGGCAATCAGCCCCAGCATTTT	CASSLGAGNQPQHF
NA	TRBD1	TRBJ2-7	TRBV7-8	TGTGCCAGCAGCTCACCGGGACAGGGTGCCTACGAGCAGTACTTC	CASSSPGQGAYEQYF
few	NA	TRBJ1-1	TRBV29-1	TGCAGCGTTGAACTCCGGGTCGGGAACACTGAAGCTTTCTTT	CSVELRVGNTEAFF
few	TRBD1	TRBJ1-2	TRBV6-5	TGTGCCAGCAGTTCCTCGCAGGGGACAGCCTATGGCTACACCTTC	CASSSSQGTAYGYTF
few	TRBD2	TRBJ2-7	TRBV29-1	TGCAGCGTTGAGTTAGGGCCTCAGACTAGCGGGGGTGAAACCTACGAGCAGTACTTC	CSVELGPQTSGGETYEQYF
NA	TRBD1	TRBJ1-1	TRBV18	TGTGCCAGCTCACCCACCGGGACAGGGGGGAACACTGAAGCTTTCTTT	CASSPTGTGGNTEAFF
few	NA	TRBJ2-7	TRBV6-6	TGTGCCAGCAGTTACCATATCGAATCCTACGAGCAGTACTTC	CASSYHIESYEQYF
NA	TRBD1	TRBJ2-2	TRBV7-6	TGTGCCAGCAGCTTAGTAGGGGGCGCGAACACCGGGGAGCTGTTTTTT	CASSLVGGANTGELFF
few	TRBD1	TRBJ1-2	TRBV6-5	TGTGCCAGCAGTCGACAGGGTCGGGGCGCTGGCTACACCTTC	CASSRQGRGAGYTF
NA	NA	TRBJ1-2	TRBV10-2	TGCGCCACCCTAACGAAGGGCGGCTATGGCTACACCTTC	CATLTKGGYGYTF
few	NA	TRBJ2-3	TRBV7-2	TGTGCCAGCAGCTTAGGCAGGGCAACAGATACGCAGTATTTT	CASSLGRATDTQYF
few	TRBD2	TRBJ2-7	TRBV7-2	TGTGCCAGCACCAATCGGACTAGCGGACCATGGAACGAGCAGTACTTC	CASTNRTSGPWNEQYF
few	TRBD1	TRBJ1-2	TRBV5-1	TGCGCCAGCAGCTTGGCCGACAGGGGTTATGGCTACACCTTC	CASSLADRGYGYTF
few	TRBD1	TRBJ2-7	TRBV14	TGTGCCAGCAGCGTCATGACAGGGTCGAACGAGCAGTACTTC	CASSVMTGSNEQYF
NA	NA	TRBJ2-7	TRBV10-3	TGTGCCATGAGCCCGACATCGAGCTCCTACGAGCAGTACTTC	CAMSPTSSSYEQYF
NA	NA	TRBJ2-4	TRBV9	TGTGCCAGCAGCGTAGGGTTTTCACCCAGGGGCATTCAGTACTTC	CASSVGFSPRGIQYF
few	NA	TRBJ2-7	TRBV6-6	TGTGCCAGCAGTTCCAGCGTTACCTACGAGCAGTACTTC	CASSSSVTYEQYF
few	TRBD2	TRBJ2-7	TRBV5-1	TGCGCCAGCAGCTACCGGACTAGCGGGGACGCACGAAACTACGAGCAGTACTTC	CASSYRTSGDARNYEQYF
NA	NA	TRBJ2-5	TRBV29-1	TGCAGCGCCCTGGGGCCTAGAAAGGAGACCCAGTACTTC	CSALGPRKETQYF
few	NA	TRBJ2-7	TRBV7-9	TGTGCCAGCAGCTTAGTCAGGATCTCCTACGAGCAGTACTTC	CASSLVRISYEQYF
NA	TRBD2	TRBJ2-3	TRBV5-1	TGCGCCAGCAGCTTACTGACTAGCGGGGTCACAGATACGCAGTATTTT	CASSLLTSGVTDTQYF
NA	TRBD2	TRBJ2-3	TRBV29-1	TGCAGCGTTGCTGGCGGGGGGGCCAGAGATACGCAGTATTTT	CSVAGGGARDTQYF
few	TRBD1	TRBJ1-4	TRBV18	TGTGCCAGCTCACCAAGGGCGCAGGGGGATGAAAAACTGTTTTTT	CASSPRAQGDEKLFF
few	NA	TRBJ2-2	TRBV11-2	TGTGCCAGCAGCCTGAGGGCAGGGTTGAACACCGGGGAGCTGTTTTTT	CASSLRAGLNTGELFF
NA	NA	TRBJ1-4	TRBV25-1	TGTGCCAGCAGGGCCCTCGGGACATCAACTAATGAAAAACTGTTTTTT	CASRALGTSTNEKLFF
NA	NA	TRBJ2-5	TRBV19	TGTGCCAGTAGCTCTACGGGGGTTGGAGAGACCCAGTACTTC	CASSSTGVGETQYF
NA	NA	TRBJ2-7	TRBV7-9	TGTGCCAGCAGCTTACCCCAGGGGCACTCCTACGAGCAGTACTTC	CASSLPQGHSYEQYF
NA	TRBD1	TRBJ2-7	TRBV18	TGTGCCAGCTCACCTGGACAGGGCGCCTACGAGCAGTACTTC	CASSPGQGAYEQYF
NA	TRBD1	TRBJ1-6	TRBV4-2	TGTGCCAGCAGCCAAGTTCCGACAGGGAACATTGGAAATTCACCCCTCCACTTT	CASSQVPTGNIGNSPLHF
NA	NA	TRBJ2-7	TRBV29-1	TGCAGCGTCGTACAGGGGGGGATCGAGCAGTACTTC	CSVVQGGIEQYF
NA	NA	TRBJ1-2	TRBV10-3	TGTGCCATCAGTGAGTCCAACGGGGGAAACTATGGCTACACCTTC	CAISESNGGNYGYTF
few	NA	TRBJ2-2	TRBV9	TGTGCCAGCAGCGTAGTTGGCGGGGAGCTGTTTTTT	CASSVVGGELFF
NA	NA	TRBJ2-5	TRBV21-1	TGTGCCAGCAGCTCTTCGGGACAAGAGAAAGAGACCCAGTACTTC	CASSSSGQEKETQYF
few	NA	TRBJ2-7	TRBV6-6	TGTGCCAGCGGGACACCAAAATACTCCTACGAGCAGTACTTC	CASGTPKYSYEQYF
few	NA	TRBJ2-7	TRBV2	TGTGCCAGCAGTGAAAGGAGCTACGAGCAGTACTTC	CASSERSYEQYF
NA	TRBD2	TRBJ2-1	TRBV28	TGTGCCAGCAGTTATGAGCGGGGGGATTACAATGAGCAGTTCTTC	CASSYERGDYNEQFF
few	NA	TRBJ1-2	TRBV2	TGTGCCAGCAGTGAGACGCCTTATGGCTACACCTTC	CASSETPYGYTF
NA	NA	TRBJ2-5	TRBV5-1	TGCGCCAGCAGCTTAGGGGGGGCCGAAGAGACCCAGTACTTC	CASSLGGAEETQYF
few	NA	TRBJ2-1	TRBV28	TGTGCCAGCAGTCCATCAGTGGGGGGGCTGCGTGAGCAGTTCTTC	CASSPSVGGLREQFF
few	TRBD2	TRBJ2-3	TRBV11-1	TGTGCCAGCAGCCAGGGACTAGCGGGGACAGATACGCAGTATTTT	CASSQGLAGTDTQYF
few	NA	TRBJ1-2	TRBV15	TGTGCCACCAGCAGAGAGGGTGCGGAGCCCTTAGGCTACACCTTC	CATSREGAEPLGYTF
NA	TRBD1	TRBJ2-1	TRBV7-9	TGTGCCAGCAGCTGGCCGTTAGGGGGACAGGATTACAGTGAGCAGTTCTTC	CASSWPLGGQDYSEQFF
few	TRBD1	TRBJ2-6	TRBV29-1	TGCAGCGTTGGGACAGGGGTCCCCACTGGGGCCAACGTCCTGACTTTC	CSVGTGVPTGANVLTF